This TCR beta chain was documented in a study of response to subunit inactivated influenza vaccine. TCRdb processed the RT-PCR reads anew with MiXCR; each CDR3 protein has one entry. The data hold about 830,000 distinct CDR3 sequences, with around a sixth observed a single time. With 4 bases removed from V and 7 bases from J, the gap between germline ends came to 19 bases. Germline V CDR1 and CDR2: SQVTM, ANQGSEA. CDR3 length: 14 amino acids. Comment on this clonotype: Antigen specificity is unknown.

Findings and limits, study-wide: Few additional T cells are recruited per seasonal influenza vaccination, authors suggested.

V gene TRBV29-1 combines with J gene TRBJ1-2; tentative D call: TRBD1 (6 bases). The receptor's source is a man aged 50 to 59 who received an inactivated influenza vaccine. The sequencing used PBMCs from blood, collected about 5 days after vaccination. The chain's CDR3 is CSVGGARTAGGYTF. CDR3 bases: TGCAGCGTTGGGGGGGCCCGCACCGCGGGTGGCTACACCTTC.